The source of this TCR beta chain is a study of Ad26.COV2.S vaccination and SARS-CoV-2 variants. Overall study context: Each vaccinee took Ad26.COV2.S intramuscularly, once or twice 56 days apart.

Regarding treatment: 15 to 20 received Ad26.COV2.S at low or high dose, single or two shots; 5 received placebo; per-sample allocation not given. It was on day 63 after the first vaccine or placebo injection that samples were taken. CDR3 length: 16 amino acids. Trimming removed 2 bases at V and 10 bases at J, with 24 bases between. Germline values: CDR1 SGHNT, CDR2 YYREEE (reference sequence). The table came from immunoSEQ multiplex PCR; TCRdb's copy has only in-frame clones and leaves some out. Of 320,000 or so clones listed, 85% to 90% are singletons. The TCR was taken from a person between 18 and 65 years old who received the Ad26.COV2.S COVID-19 vaccine or a placebo. J is TRBJ1-1 and V is TRBV5-4; tentatively, D is TRBD1 (6 bases). The sequencing here drew on peripheral blood, taken in a trial of Ad26.COV2.S vaccine versus placebo. CDR3 sequence: CASSLKDSSPERGAFF. In DNA form, the CDR3 reads TGTGCCAGCAGCTTAAAGGACAGTTCCCCAGAACGGGGAGCTTTCTTT.